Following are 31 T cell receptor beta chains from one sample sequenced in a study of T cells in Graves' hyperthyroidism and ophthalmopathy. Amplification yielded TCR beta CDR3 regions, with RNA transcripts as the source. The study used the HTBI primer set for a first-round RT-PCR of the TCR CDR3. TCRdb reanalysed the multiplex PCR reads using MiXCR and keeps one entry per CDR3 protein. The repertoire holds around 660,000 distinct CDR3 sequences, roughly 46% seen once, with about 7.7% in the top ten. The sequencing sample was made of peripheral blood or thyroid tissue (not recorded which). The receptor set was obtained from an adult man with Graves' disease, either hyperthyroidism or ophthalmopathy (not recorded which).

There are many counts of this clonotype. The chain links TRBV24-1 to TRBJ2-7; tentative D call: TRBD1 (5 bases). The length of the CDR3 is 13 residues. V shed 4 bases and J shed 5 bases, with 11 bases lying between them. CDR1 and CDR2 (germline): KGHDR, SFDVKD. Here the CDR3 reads CATSEVGANEQYF. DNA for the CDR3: TGTGCCACCAGTGAGGTAGGGGCCAACGAGCAGTACTTC.

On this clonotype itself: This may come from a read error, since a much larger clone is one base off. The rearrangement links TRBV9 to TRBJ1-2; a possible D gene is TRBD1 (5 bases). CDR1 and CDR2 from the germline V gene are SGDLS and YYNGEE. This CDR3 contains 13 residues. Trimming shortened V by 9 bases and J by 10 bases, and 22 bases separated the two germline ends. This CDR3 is CAISDSELRDYTF. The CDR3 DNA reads TGTGCCATCAGTGATTCAGAGCTCAGGGACTACACCTTC.

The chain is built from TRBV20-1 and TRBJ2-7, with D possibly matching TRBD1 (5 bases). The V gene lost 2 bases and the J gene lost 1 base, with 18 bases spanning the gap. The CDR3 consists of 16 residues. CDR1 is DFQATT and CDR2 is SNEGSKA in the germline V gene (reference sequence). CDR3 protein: CSARRMTVQLSYEQYF. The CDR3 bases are TGCAGTGCTAGACGTATGACAGTCCAGCTATCCTACGAGCAGTACTTC.

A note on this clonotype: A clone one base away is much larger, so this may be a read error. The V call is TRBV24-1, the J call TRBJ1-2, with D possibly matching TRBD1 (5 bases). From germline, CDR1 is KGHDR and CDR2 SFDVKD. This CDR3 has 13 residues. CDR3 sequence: CATGDLQEGGYTF. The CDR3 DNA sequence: TGTGCCACCGGTGATTTACAGGAGGGCGGCTACACCTTC.

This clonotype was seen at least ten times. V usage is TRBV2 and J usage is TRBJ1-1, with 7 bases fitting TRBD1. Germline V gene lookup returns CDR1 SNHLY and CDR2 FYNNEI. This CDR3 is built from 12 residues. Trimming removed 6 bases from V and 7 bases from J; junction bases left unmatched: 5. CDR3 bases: TGTGCCAGCAGAGATCAGGGGGGTGAAGCTTTCTTT. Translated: CASRDQGGEAFF. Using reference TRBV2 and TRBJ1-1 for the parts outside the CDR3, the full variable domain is EPEVTQTPSHQVTQMGQEVILRCVPISNHLYFYWYRQILGQKVEFLVSFYNNEISEKSEIFDDQFSVERPDGSNFTLKIRSTKLEDSAMYFCASRDQGGEAFFGQGTRLTVV.

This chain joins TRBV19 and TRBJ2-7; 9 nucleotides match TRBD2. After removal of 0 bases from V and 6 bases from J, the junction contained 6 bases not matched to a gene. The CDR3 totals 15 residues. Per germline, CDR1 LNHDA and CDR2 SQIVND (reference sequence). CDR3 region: CASSIDGTSWGEQYF. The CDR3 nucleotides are TGTGCCAGTAGTATAGATGGGACTAGCTGGGGCGAGCAGTACTTC.

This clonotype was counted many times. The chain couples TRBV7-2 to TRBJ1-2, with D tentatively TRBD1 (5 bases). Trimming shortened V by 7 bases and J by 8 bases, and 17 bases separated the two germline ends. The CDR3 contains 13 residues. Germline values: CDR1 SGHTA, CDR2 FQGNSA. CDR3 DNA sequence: TGTGCCAGCACCGATGACAGCGCGGGCGGCTACACCTTC. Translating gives CASTDDSAGGYTF.

The CDR3 here is CASSESLTANYGYTF. The CDR3 DNA follows: TGCGCCAGCAGTGAGTCGTTGACAGCTAACTATGGCTACACCTTC. V usage is TRBV10-2 and J usage is TRBJ1-2; a possible D gene is TRBD1 (5 bases). CDR1 and CDR2 from the germline V gene are WSHSY and SAAADI. The V and J ends lost 0 bases and 0 bases respectively, with 8 bases between them. This CDR3 spans 15 amino acids.

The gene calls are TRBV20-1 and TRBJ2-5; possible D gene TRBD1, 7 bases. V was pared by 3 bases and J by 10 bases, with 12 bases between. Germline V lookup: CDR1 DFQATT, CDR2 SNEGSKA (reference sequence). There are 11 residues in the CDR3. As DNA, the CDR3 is TGCAGTGCTAGGGACAGGAGGGACCAGTACTTC. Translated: CSARDRRDQYF.

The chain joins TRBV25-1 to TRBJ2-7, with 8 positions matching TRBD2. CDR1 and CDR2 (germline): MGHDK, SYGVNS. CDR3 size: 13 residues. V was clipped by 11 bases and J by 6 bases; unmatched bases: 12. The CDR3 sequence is CAWNPGGVAEQYF. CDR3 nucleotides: TGTGCCTGGAACCCCGGGGGGGTCGCCGAGCAGTACTTC.

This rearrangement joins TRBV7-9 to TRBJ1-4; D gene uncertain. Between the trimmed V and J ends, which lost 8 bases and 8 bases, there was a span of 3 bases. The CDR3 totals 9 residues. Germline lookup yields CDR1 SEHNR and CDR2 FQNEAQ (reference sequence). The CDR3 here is CASGEKLFF. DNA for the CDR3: TGTGCCAGCGGAGAAAAACTGTTTTTT.

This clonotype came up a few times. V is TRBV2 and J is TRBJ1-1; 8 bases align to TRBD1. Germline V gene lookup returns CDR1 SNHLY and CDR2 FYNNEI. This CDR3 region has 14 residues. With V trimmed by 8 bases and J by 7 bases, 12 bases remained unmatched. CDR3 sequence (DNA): TGTGCCAGCGTATCGACAGGGGCGAGGGGTGAAGCTTTCTTT. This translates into CASVSTGARGEAFF.

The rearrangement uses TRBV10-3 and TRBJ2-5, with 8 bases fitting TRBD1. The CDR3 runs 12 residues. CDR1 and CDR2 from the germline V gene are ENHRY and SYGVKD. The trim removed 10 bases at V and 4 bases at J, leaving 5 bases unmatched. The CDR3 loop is CATSDRVETQYF. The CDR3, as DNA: TGTGCCACCTCGGACAGGGTAGAGACCCAGTACTTC.

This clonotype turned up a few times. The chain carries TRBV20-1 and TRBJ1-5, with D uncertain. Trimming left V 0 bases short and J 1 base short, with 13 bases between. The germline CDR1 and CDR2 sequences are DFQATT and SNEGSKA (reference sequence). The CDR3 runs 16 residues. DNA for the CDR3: TGCAGTGCTAGAGATAGGAGGCTCGGAAGCAATCAGCCCCAGCATTTT. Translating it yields CSARDRRLGSNQPQHF.

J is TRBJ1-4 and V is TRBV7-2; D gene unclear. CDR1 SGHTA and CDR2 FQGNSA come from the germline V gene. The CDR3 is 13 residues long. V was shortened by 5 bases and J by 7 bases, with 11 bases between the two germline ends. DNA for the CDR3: TGTGCCAGCAGCCCTGGTCGGGTTGAAAAACTGTTTTTT. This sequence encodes CASSPGRVEKLFF.

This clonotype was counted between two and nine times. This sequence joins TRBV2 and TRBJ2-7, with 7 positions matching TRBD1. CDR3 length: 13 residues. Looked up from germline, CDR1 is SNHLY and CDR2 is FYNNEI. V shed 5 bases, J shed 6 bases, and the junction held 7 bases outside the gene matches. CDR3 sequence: CASSLTAGGEQYF. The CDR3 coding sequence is TGTGCCAGCAGTTTAACCGCAGGGGGCGAGCAGTACTTC.

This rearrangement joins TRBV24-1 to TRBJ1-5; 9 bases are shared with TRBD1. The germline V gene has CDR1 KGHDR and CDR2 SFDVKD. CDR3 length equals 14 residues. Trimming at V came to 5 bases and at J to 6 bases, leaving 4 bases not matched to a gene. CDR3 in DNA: TGTGCCACCAGTGGACAGGGGGATGGTCAGCCCCAGCATTTT. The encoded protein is CATSGQGDGQPQHF.

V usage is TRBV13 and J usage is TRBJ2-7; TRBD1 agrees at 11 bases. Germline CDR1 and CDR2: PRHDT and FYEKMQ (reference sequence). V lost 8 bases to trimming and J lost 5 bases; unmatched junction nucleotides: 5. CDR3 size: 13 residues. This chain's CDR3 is CASGGTGGNEQYF. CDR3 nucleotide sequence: TGTGCCAGCGGGGGGACAGGGGGTAACGAGCAGTACTTC.

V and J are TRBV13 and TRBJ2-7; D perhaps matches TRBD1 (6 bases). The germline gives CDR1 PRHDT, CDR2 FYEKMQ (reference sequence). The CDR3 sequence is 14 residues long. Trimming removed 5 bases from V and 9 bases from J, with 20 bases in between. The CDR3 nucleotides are TGTGCCAGCAGCCCCTACAGGGATGAGGATGTGCAGTACTTC. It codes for CASSPYRDEDVQYF.

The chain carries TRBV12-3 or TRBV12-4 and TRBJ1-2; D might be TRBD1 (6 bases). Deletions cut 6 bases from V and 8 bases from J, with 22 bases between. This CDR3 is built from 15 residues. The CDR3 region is CASRETGSQSWGYTF. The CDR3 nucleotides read TGTGCCAGCAGGGAAACAGGGTCCCAGAGTTGGGGCTACACCTTC.

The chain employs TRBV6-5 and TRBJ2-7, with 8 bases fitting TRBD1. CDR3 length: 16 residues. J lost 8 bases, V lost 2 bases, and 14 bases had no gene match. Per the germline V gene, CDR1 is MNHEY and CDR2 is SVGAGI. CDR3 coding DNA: TGTGCCAGCAGTTACCTACAGGACAGGGCGAGACTCAAGCAGTACTTC. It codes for CASSYLQDRARLKQYF.

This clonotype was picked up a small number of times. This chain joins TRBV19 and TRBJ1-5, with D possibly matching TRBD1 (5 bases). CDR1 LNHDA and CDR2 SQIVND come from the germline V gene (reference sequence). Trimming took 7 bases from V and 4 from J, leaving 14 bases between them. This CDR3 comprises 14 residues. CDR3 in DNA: TGTGCCAGTATCCCGGGGGTTCTAAATCAGCCCCAGCATTTT. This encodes CASIPGVLNQPQHF.

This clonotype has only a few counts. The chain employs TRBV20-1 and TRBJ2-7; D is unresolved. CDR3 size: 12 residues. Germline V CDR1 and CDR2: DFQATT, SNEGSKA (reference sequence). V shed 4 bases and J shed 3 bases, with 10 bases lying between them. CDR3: CSATASNYEQYF. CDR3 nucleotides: TGCAGTGCTACCGCAAGCAACTACGAGCAGTACTTC.

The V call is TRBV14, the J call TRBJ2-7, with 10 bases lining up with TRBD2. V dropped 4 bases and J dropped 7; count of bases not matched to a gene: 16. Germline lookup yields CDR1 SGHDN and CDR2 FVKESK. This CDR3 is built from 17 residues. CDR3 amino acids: CASSLSTGTSVTGEQYF. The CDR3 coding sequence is TGTGCCAGCAGCCTAAGCACCGGGACTAGCGTCACCGGGGAGCAGTACTTC.

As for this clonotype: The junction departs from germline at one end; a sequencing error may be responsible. CDR3 amino acids: CASGSLRASSYEQYF. The CDR3 coding sequence is TGTGCTAGTGGTTCCTTGAGAGCTAGCTCCTACGAGCAGTACTTC. The genes are TRBV10-2 and TRBJ2-7, with D uncertain. Per the germline V gene, CDR1 is WSHSY and CDR2 is SAAADI. The CDR3 has 15 residues.

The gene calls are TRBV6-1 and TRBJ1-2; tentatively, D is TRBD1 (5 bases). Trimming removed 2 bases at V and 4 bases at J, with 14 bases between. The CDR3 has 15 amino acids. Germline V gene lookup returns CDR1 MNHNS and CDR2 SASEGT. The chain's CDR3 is CASSERDLPSYGYTF. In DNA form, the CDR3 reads TGTGCCAGCAGTGAAAGGGACCTCCCGAGCTATGGCTACACCTTC.

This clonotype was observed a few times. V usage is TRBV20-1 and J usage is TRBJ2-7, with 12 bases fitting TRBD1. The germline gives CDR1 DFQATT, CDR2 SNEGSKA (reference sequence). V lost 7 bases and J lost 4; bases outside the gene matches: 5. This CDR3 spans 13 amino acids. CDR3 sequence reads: CSVKGQGAYEQYF. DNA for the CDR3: TGCAGTGTAAAGGGACAGGGGGCTTACGAGCAGTACTTC.

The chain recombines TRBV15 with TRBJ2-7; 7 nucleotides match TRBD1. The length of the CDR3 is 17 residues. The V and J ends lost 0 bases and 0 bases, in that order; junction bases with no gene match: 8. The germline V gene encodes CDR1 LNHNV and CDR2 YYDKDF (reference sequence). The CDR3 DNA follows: TGTGCCACCAGCAGAGACCCCCCAGGGGGTGGCTCCTACGAGCAGTACTTC. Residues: CATSRDPPGGGSYEQYF.

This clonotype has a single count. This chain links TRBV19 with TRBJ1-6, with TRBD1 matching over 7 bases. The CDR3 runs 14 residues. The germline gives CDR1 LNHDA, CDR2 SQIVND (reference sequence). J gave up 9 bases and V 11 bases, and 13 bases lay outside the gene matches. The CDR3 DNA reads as TGTGCCGCAACGACAGGGAGCCCAGGTTCACCCCTCCACTTT. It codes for CAATTGSPGSPLHF.

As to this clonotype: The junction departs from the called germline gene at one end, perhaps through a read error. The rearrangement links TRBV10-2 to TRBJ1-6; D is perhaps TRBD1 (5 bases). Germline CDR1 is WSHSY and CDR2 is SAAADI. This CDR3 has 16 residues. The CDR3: CASSLDQGSYNSPLHF. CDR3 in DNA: TGTGCCAGCAGTTTGGACCAGGGATCCTATAATTCACCCCTCCACTTT.

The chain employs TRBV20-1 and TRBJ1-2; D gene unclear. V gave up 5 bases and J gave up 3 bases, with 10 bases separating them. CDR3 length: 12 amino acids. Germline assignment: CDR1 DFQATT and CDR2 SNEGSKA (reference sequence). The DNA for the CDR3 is TGCAGTGCTTCCCCCACGTACTATGGCTACACCTTC. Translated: CSASPTYYGYTF.